This T cell receptor (beta chain) stems from a study of shared clonotypes between healthy human individuals. Study-level information: Donors had three CD4 naive, three CD4 memory, two CD8 naive and one CD8 memory plate apiece.

This CDR3 is 14 amino acids long. CDR1 is SNHLY, CDR2 FYNNEI, per germline. V was cut by 7 bases and J by 1 base, with 13 bases left in between. Sequencing was performed with immunoSEQ multiplex PCR; in TCRdb, only in-frame clones are kept and a portion is missing. The table has 1.5 million to 2.5 million clones, approximately 94% seen once; the top ten hold approximately 1%. In the naive CD8 group, cells lacked CD45RO and were positively selected for CCR7, so terminally differentiated effector memory CD45RA+ cells were left out. Donation came from healthy HIV-negative adults that had no recent acute infections or vaccinations.

This rearrangement joins TRBV2 to TRBJ1-1; possible D gene TRBD1, 6 bases. This clonotype was obtained from a man younger than 35 in good health. Material: naive CD8+ T cells sorted from blood. The CDR3 DNA follows: TGTGCCAGCACTTGGACAGAGGGGAACACTGAAGCTTTCTTT. Amino acids: CASTWTEGNTEAFF. The whole variable domain, filled in from reference TRBV2 and TRBJ1-1, reads EPEVTQTPSHQVTQMGQEVILRCVPISNHLYFYWYRQILGQKVEFLVSFYNNEISEKSEIFDDQFSVERPDGSNFTLKIRSTKLEDSAMYFCASTWTEGNTEAFFGQGTRLTVV.